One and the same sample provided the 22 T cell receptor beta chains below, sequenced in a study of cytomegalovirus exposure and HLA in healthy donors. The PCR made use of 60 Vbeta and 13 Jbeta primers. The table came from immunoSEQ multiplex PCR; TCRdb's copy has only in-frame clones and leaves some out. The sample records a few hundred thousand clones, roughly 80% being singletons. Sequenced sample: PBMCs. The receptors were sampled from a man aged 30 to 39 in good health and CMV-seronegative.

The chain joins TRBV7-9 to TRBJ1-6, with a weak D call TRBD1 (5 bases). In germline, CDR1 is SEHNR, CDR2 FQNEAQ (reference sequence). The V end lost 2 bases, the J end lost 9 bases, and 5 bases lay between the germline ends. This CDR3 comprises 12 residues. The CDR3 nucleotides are TGTGCCAGCAGCTTAACAGGTTCACCCCTCCACTTT. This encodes CASSLTGSPLHF. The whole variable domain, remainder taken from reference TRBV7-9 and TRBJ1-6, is DTGVSQNPRHKITKRGQNVTFRCDPISEHNRLYWYRQTLGQGPEFLTYFQNEAQLEKSRLLSDRFSAERPKGSFSTLEIQRTEQGDSAMYLCASSLTGSPLHFGNGTRLTVT.

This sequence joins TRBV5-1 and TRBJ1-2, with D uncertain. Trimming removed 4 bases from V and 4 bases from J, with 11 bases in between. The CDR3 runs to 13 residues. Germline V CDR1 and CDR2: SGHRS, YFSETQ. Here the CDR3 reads CASSAGDGYGYTF. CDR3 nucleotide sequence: TGCGCCAGCAGCGCCGGAGATGGCTATGGCTACACCTTC.

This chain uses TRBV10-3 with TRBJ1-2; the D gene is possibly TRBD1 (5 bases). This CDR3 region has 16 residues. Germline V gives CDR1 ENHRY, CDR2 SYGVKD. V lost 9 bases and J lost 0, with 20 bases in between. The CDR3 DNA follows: TGTGCCATTTCCCGGGGGGTGATTAGCTCTAACTATGGCTACACCTTC. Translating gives CAISRGVISSNYGYTF.

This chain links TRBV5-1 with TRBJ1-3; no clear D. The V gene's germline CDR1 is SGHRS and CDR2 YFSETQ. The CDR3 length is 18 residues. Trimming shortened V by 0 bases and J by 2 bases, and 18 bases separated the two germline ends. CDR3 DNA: TGCGCCAGCAGCTTGGCCTTCGGAGTGGCCGACCCTGGAAACACCATATATTTT. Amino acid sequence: CASSLAFGVADPGNTIYF.

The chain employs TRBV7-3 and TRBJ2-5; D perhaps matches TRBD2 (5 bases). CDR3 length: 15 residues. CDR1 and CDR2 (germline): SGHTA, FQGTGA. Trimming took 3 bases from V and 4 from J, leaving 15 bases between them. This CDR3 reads CASSLGGGYGETQYF. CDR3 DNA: TGTGCCAGCAGCTTGGGTGGCGGGTATGGAGAGACCCAGTACTTC. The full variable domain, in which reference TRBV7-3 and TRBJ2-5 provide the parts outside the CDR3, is GAGVSQTPSNKVTEKGKYVELRCDPISGHTALYWYRQSLGQGPEFLIYFQGTGAADDSGLPNDRFFAVRPEGSVSTLKIQRTERGDSAVYLCASSLGGGYGETQYFGPGTRLLVL.

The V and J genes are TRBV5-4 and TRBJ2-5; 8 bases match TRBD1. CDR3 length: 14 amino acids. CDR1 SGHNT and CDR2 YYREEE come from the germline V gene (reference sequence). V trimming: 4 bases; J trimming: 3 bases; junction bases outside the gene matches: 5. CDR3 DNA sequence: TGTGCCAGCAGCCGTGAGACAGGGGAAGAGACCCAGTACTTC. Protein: CASSRETGEETQYF.

The CDR3 is CASSVGQVNYEQYF. In nucleotides, the CDR3 is TGTGCCAGCAGTGTTGGACAGGTTAACTACGAGCAGTACTTC. The chain couples TRBV2 to TRBJ2-7, with 7 bases fitting TRBD1. CDR1 and CDR2 (germline): SNHLY, FYNNEI. This CDR3 is built from 14 residues. V gave up 4 bases and J gave up 3 bases; unmatched junction bases: 6.

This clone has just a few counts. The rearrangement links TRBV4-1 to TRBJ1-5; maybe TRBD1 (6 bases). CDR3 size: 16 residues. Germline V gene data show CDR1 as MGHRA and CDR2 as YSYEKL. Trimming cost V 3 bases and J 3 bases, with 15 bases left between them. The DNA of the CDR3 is TGCGCCAGCAGCCAGCTCATGGGACAAAACAATCAGCCCCAGCATTTT. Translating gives CASSQLMGQNNQPQHF.

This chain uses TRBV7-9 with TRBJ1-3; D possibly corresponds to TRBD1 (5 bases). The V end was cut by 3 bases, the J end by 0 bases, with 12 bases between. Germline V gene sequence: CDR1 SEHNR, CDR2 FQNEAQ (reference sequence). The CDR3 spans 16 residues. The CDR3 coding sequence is TGTGCCAGCAGCTTTAACTTCAGGGACTCTGGAAACACCATATATTTT. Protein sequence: CASSFNFRDSGNTIYF. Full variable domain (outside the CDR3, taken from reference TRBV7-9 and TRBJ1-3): DTGVSQNPRHKITKRGQNVTFRCDPISEHNRLYWYRQTLGQGPEFLTYFQNEAQLEKSRLLSDRFSAERPKGSFSTLEIQRTEQGDSAMYLCASSFNFRDSGNTIYFGEGSWLTVV.

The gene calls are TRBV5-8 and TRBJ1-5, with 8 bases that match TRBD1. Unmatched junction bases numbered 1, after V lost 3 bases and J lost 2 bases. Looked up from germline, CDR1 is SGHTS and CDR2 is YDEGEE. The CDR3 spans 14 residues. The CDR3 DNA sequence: TGTGCCAGCAGCTCGGGACAGGGCAATCAGCCCCAGCATTTT. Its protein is CASSSGQGNQPQHF.

CDR3 coding DNA: TGTGCCAGCAGCCCCCGCGGGGAGTACGAGCAGTACTTC. Translation gives CASSPRGEYEQYF. The rearrangement joins TRBV9 to TRBJ2-7, with D perhaps TRBD2 (6 bases). The CDR3 extends over 13 amino acids. V lost 4 bases, J lost 4 bases, and 12 bases lay in between. Germline CDR1 and CDR2: SGDLS and YYNGEE.

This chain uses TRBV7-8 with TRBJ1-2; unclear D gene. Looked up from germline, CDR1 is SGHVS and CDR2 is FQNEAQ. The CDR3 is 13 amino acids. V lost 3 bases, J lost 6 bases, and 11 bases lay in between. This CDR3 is CASSFLNGDGYTF. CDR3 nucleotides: TGTGCCAGCAGCTTCCTGAACGGGGATGGCTACACCTTC.

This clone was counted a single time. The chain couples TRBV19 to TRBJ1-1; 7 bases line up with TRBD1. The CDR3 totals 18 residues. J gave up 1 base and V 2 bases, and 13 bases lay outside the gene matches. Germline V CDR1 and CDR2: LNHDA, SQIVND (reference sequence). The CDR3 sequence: CASSIYVYGGQKNTEAFF. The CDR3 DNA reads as TGTGCCAGTAGTATATATGTATATGGGGGACAGAAGAACACTGAAGCTTTCTTT.

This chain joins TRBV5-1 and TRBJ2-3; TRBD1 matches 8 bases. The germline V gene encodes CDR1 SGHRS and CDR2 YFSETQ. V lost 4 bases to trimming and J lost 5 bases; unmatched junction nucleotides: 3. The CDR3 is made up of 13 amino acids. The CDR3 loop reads CASSPRGQDTQYF. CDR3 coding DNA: TGCGCCAGCAGCCCCAGGGGGCAAGATACGCAGTATTTT. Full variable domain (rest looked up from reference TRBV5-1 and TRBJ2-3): KAGVTQTPRYLIKTRGQQVTLSCSPISGHRSVSWYQQTPGQGLQFLFEYFSETQRNKGNFPGRFSGRQFSNSRSEMNVSTLELGDSALYLCASSPRGQDTQYFGPGTRLTVL.

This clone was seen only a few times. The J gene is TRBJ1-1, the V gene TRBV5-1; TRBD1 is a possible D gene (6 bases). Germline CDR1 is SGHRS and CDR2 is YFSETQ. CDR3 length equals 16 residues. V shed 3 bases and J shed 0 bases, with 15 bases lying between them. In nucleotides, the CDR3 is TGCGCCAGCAGCTCTAAGGACAGCGTGGTGAACACTGAAGCTTTCTTT. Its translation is CASSSKDSVVNTEAFF.

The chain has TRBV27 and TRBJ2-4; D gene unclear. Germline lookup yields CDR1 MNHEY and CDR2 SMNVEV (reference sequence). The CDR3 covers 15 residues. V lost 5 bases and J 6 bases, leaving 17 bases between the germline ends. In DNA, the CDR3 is TGTGCCAGCAGTCCCCTCCCCCCCACACGAAACATTCAGTACTTC. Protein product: CASSPLPPTRNIQYF.

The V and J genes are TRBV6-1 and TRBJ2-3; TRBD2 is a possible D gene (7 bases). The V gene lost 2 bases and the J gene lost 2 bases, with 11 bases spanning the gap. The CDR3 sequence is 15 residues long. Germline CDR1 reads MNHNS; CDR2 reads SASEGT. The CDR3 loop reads CASSETGGPTDTQYF. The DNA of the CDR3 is TGTGCCAGCAGTGAAACGGGGGGCCCCACAGATACGCAGTATTTT.

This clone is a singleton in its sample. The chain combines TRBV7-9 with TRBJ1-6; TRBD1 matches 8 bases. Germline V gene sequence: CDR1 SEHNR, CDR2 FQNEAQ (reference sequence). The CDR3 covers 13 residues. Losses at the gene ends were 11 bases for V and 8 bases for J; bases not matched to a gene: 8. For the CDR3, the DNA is TGTGCCGGCGGGGGACAGGCTCATTCACCCCTCCACTTT. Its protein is CAGGGQAHSPLHF.

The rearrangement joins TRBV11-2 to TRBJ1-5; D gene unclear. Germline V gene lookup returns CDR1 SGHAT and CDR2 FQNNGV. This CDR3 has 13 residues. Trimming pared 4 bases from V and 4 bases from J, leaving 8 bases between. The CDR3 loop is CASSYQKNQPQHF. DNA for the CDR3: TGTGCCAGCAGCTACCAGAAGAATCAGCCCCAGCATTTT. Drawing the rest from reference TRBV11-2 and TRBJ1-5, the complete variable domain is EAGVAQSPRYKIIEKRQSVAFWCNPISGHATLYWYQQILGQGPKLLIQFQNNGVVDDSQLPKDRFSAERLKGVDSTLKIQPAKLEDSAVYLCASSYQKNQPQHFGDGTRLSIL.

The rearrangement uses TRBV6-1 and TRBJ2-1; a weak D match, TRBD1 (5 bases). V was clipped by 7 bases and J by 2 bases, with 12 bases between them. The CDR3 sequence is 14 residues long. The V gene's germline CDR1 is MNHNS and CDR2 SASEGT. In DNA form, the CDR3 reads TGTGCCAGCAACCAGATGGGGCCCTACAATGAGCAGTTCTTC. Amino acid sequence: CASNQMGPYNEQFF.

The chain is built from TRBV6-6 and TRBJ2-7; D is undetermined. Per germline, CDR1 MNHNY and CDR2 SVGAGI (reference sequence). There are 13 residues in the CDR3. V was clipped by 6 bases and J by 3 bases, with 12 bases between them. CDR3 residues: CASSPGAVYEQYF. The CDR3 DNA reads TGTGCCAGCAGCCCCGGCGCGGTCTACGAGCAGTACTTC.

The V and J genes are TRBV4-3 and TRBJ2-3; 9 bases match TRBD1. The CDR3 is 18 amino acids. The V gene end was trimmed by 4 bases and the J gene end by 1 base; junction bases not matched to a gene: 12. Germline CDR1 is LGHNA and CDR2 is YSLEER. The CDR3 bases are TGCGCCAGCAGCCCTGACAGGGGGATCTCAGGGGGCACAGATACGCAGTATTTT. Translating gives CASSPDRGISGGTDTQYF.